These T cell receptor beta chains were read from a single sample in a study of control samples from healthy donors and cancer patients. Sequencing was performed with immunoSEQ multiplex PCR; in TCRdb, only in-frame clones are kept and a portion is missing. The data show 100,000 to 150,000 clones, 75% to 95% seen once. Sequencing was done on a sample of blood. The receptors originated from a man between 40 and 49 years old in good health. Each CDR3 is given with its conserved first and last residue. A D gene is named only where the DNA matches it firmly. The listing skips clone size in some rows; elsewhere it reads once, few, many or a size class.

j_call	v_call	clone_size	d_call	cdr3_aa	cdr3_nt
TRBJ1-5	TRBV7-3	few	.	CASSLSSNQPQHF	TGTGCCAGCAGCTTAAGTAGCAATCAGCCCCAGCATTTT
TRBJ2-3	TRBV7-9	.	.	CASSTSTDTQYF	TGTGCCAGCAGCACTAGCACAGATACGCAGTATTTT
TRBJ2-2	TRBV19	.	.	CASSIASANTGELFF	TGTGCCAGTAGTATAGCCAGCGCGAACACCGGGGAGCTGTTTTTT
TRBJ2-5	TRBV5-1	.	TRBD1	CASSSLAGGQETQYF	TGCGCCAGCAGCTCTCTGGCAGGGGGTCAAGAGACCCAGTACTTC
TRBJ2-2	TRBV19	.	TRBD1	CASHRGTGELFF	TGTGCCAGCCACAGGGGCACCGGGGAGCTGTTTTTT
TRBJ2-7	TRBV15	.	TRBD1	CATSSSGTGGYEQYF	TGTGCCACCAGCAGTTCCGGGACAGGGGGCTACGAGCAGTACTTC
TRBJ2-1	TRBV10-3	.	TRBD2	CAISVAGNEQFF	TGTGCCATCAGCGTAGCGGGGAATGAGCAGTTCTTC
TRBJ2-2	TRBV5-4	.	.	CASSLAVRDLDTGELFF	TGTGCCAGCAGCTTGGCCGTTAGGGACCTTGACACCGGGGAGCTGTTTTTT
TRBJ2-6	TRBV4-2	few	.	CASSPRSGANVLTF	TGTGCCAGCAGCCCGAGGTCTGGGGCCAACGTCCTGACTTTC
TRBJ2-1	TRBV20-1	.	TRBD2	CSASTLAGGAGNEQFF	TGCAGTGCTAGTACTCTAGCGGGGGGGGCCGGAAATGAGCAGTTCTTC
TRBJ2-7	TRBV10-3	.	TRBD2	CAISESTGTSWYEQYF	TGTGCCATCAGTGAGTCTACCGGGACTAGTTGGTACGAGCAGTACTTC
TRBJ2-7	TRBV3-1/TRBV3-2	.	.	CASSQANRRHEQYF	TGTGCCAGCAGCCAAGCCAACCGACGGCACGAGCAGTACTTC
TRBJ1-2	TRBV7-2	.	.	CASSYGTAHLNYGYTF	TGTGCCAGCAGCTACGGGACGGCACACCTTAACTATGGCTACACCTTC
TRBJ1-5	TRBV28	.	.	CASGGLQPQHF	TGTGCCAGCGGAGGTCTACAGCCCCAGCATTTT
TRBJ1-5	TRBV5-1	.	TRBD1	CASSLGDRGNQPQHF	TGCGCCAGCAGCTTGGGGGACAGGGGCAATCAGCCCCAGCATTTT
TRBJ2-3	TRBV5-1	.	.	CASSLDGQTQYF	TGCGCCAGCAGCTTGGACGGACAGACGCAGTATTTT
TRBJ1-2	TRBV28	.	TRBD1	CASSPLYFRDSLNYGYTF	TGTGCCAGCAGTCCACTCTACTTCCGGGACAGCCTTAACTATGGCTACACCTTC
TRBJ1-1	TRBV5-4	.	.	CASSLVGSTEAFF	TGTGCCAGCAGCTTGGTGGGCAGCACTGAAGCTTTCTTT
TRBJ2-7	TRBV3-1/TRBV3-2	.	.	CASSPRTSGSYEQYF	TGTGCCAGCAGCCCAAGGACAAGCGGTTCCTACGAGCAGTACTTC
TRBJ1-2	TRBV10-3	.	.	CAISEYSLGSGYTF	TGTGCCATCAGTGAGTACAGTCTCGGGAGTGGCTACACCTTC
TRBJ2-3	TRBV6-5	.	.	CASGHGFGDTQYF	TGTGCCAGCGGCCATGGGTTCGGAGATACGCAGTATTTT
TRBJ1-5	TRBV19	.	.	CASSIIERNQPQHF	TGTGCCAGTAGTATAATCGAACGAAATCAGCCCCAGCATTTT
TRBJ2-5	TRBV9	once	TRBD1	CASSVAWTGETQYF	TGTGCCAGCAGCGTAGCTTGGACAGGAGAGACCCAGTACTTC
TRBJ2-3	TRBV29-1	.	.	CSVGLSDTQYF	TGCAGCGTGGGACTTTCAGATACGCAGTATTTT
TRBJ1-3	TRBV11-2	.	.	CASSLGNGNTIYF	TGTGCCAGCAGCTTGGGCAATGGAAACACCATATATTTT
TRBJ2-5	TRBV19	.	.	CASSFSYNNEETQYF	TGTGCCAGTAGTTTCTCGTATAATAACGAAGAGACCCAGTACTTC
TRBJ2-5	TRBV9	.	TRBD2	CASSARGGSLETQYF	TGTGCCAGCAGCGCGCGGGGGGGCTCGTTGGAGACCCAGTACTTC
TRBJ1-2	TRBV5-4	.	.	CASRADGGNYGYTF	TGTGCCAGCAGAGCCGACGGGGGGAACTATGGCTACACCTTC
TRBJ1-3	TRBV3-1/TRBV3-2	.	.	CASSQDPGRTIYF	TGTGCCAGCAGCCAAGATCCCGGCCGCACCATATATTTT
TRBJ1-2	TRBV7-8	.	.	CASSLAPREISHYGYTF	TGTGCCAGCAGCTTAGCCCCTCGGGAAATTTCCCACTATGGCTACACCTTC
TRBJ2-3	TRBV4-2	.	.	CASSQDGGGLGDTQYF	TGTGCCAGCAGCCAAGATGGGGGGGGGCTTGGAGATACGCAGTATTTT
TRBJ2-1	TRBV5-1	.	TRBD1	CASRIGTGSYNEQFF	TGCGCCAGCAGGATAGGGACAGGGAGCTACAATGAGCAGTTCTTC
TRBJ2-4	TRBV10-2	.	.	CASSESEGMGAKNIQYF	TGCGCCAGCAGTGAGTCGGAAGGGATGGGAGCCAAAAACATTCAGTACTTC
TRBJ1-2	TRBV2	.	TRBD1	CASLNDRDRKGYTF	TGTGCCAGCCTGAACGACAGGGACCGCAAGGGCTACACCTTC
TRBJ2-3	TRBV5-1	.	TRBD2	CASRRGLAGAADTQYF	TGCGCCAGCAGGAGGGGACTAGCGGGGGCAGCAGATACGCAGTATTTT
TRBJ1-4	TRBV6-5	.	.	CASWSSNNEKLFF	TGTGCCAGCTGGAGCTCTAATAATGAAAAACTGTTTTTT
TRBJ2-3	TRBV16	many	TRBD2	CASSSPLALRFQRGGFTDTQYF	TGTGCCAGCAGCTCACCCCTTGCCCTTCGATTTCAGCGGGGGGGTTTCACAGATACGCAGTATTTT
TRBJ1-1	TRBV18	once	TRBD1	CASSPTTGAHEAFF	TGTGCCAGCTCACCCACGACAGGGGCCCATGAAGCTTTCTTT
TRBJ2-7	TRBV19	.	TRBD1	CATTDRGLEQYF	TGTGCCACCACGGACAGGGGGCTCGAGCAGTACTTC
TRBJ2-7	TRBV7-2	.	TRBD1	CASTRTGDNYEQYF	TGTGCCAGCACCCGAACAGGGGATAACTACGAGCAGTACTTC
TRBJ1-1	TRBV12-3/TRBV12-4	.	.	CASSSGNTEAFF	TGTGCCAGCAGTTCAGGGAACACTGAAGCTTTCTTT
TRBJ2-7	TRBV18	.	TRBD2	CASSPHDGLAEQYF	TGTGCCAGCTCACCCCACGATGGACTAGCAGAGCAGTACTTC
TRBJ2-7	TRBV19	few	.	CASSAAVSYEQYF	TGTGCCAGTAGTGCGGCAGTCTCCTACGAGCAGTACTTC
TRBJ2-6	TRBV7-2	.	.	CASSPSVSGANVLTF	TGTGCCAGCAGCCCCTCTGTATCCGGGGCCAACGTCCTGACTTTC
TRBJ1-4	TRBV6-5	.	TRBD1	CASSTGTGVQKLFF	TGTGCCAGCAGCACAGGGACAGGGGTCCAAAAACTGTTTTTT
TRBJ1-1	TRBV5-1	.	.	CASSLFTEGTEAFF	TGCGCCAGCAGCTTGTTTACTGAAGGAACTGAAGCTTTCTTT
TRBJ2-7	TRBV5-1	.	.	CASSYKGMTYEQYF	TGCGCCAGCAGTTATAAAGGTATGACCTACGAGCAGTACTTC
TRBJ1-2	TRBV28	once	.	CASSSPPGAGATYGYTF	TGTGCCAGCAGTTCCCCCCCCGGAGCTGGGGCGACCTATGGCTACACCTTC
TRBJ1-5	TRBV16	.	.	CASRPTGNQPQHF	TGTGCCAGCAGACCCACGGGGAATCAGCCCCAGCATTTT
TRBJ2-3	TRBV5-4	.	TRBD2	CASSLFGAPAGGYRDTQYF	TGTGCCAGCAGCTTGTTTGGGGCCCCTGCGGGGGGGTATAGAGATACGCAGTATTTT
TRBJ2-2	TRBV14	.	.	CASSQDLPGLAGELFF	TGTGCCAGCAGCCAAGATTTACCAGGGTTGGCCGGGGAGCTGTTTTTT
TRBJ1-1	TRBV29-1	.	.	CSVEGGGFEAFF	TGCAGCGTTGAGGGGGGAGGTTTTGAAGCTTTCTTT
TRBJ1-2	TRBV6-1	.	.	CASSEVRGHGYTF	TGTGCCAGCAGTGAAGTTCGGGGGCACGGCTACACCTTC